These 19 T cell receptor beta chains were sequenced from one sample in a study of CD8 T cells in Susac syndrome (dated by TCRdb to the late 2010s). Library preparation employed the immunoSEQ multiplex PCR assay. RNA was extracted using the RNeasy kit, and about 0.5 to 1 ug of the RNA was reverse transcribed with random hexamers. TCRdb applied fastp at Q25 and MiXCR to the public reads, then kept only in-frame beta chains. Rows matching on CDR3 protein sequence are summarized as one entry with the most common DNA and genes. The sample table holds approximately 180,000 distinct CDR3 sequences, of which roughly 90% were seen once. 0.075% to 0.095% of the sample lies in the top ten. Sequencing used CD4+ T cells from PBMCs. These receptors all come from a human donor with Susac syndrome.

The chain uses TRBV28 and TRBJ2-3; D gene ambiguous. The CDR3 loop spans 13 amino acids. With 6 bases removed from V and 2 bases from J, the gap between germline ends came to 9 bases. Germline V gene lookup returns CDR1 MDHEN and CDR2 SYDVKM. This CDR3 reads CASRDRNTDTQYF. For the CDR3, the DNA is TGTGCCAGCAGGGACCGAAACACAGATACGCAGTATTTT.

This sequence joins TRBV5-6 and TRBJ1-2, with 8 bases that match TRBD1. The CDR3 has 12 residues. CDR1 SGHDT and CDR2 YYEEEE come from the germline V gene. V lost 4 bases to trimming and J lost 6 bases; unmatched junction nucleotides: 2. Here the CDR3 reads CASSQDRDGYTF. The CDR3 nucleotides read TGTGCCAGCAGCCAGGACAGGGATGGCTACACCTTC.

CDR3 in amino acids: CASTALRGLPNEKLFF. CDR3 nucleotide sequence: TGTGCCAGCACAGCGCTTAGGGGGCTACCTAATGAAAAACTGTTTTTT. The chain recombines TRBV28 with TRBJ1-4, with 7 positions matching TRBD1. CDR3 length: 16 residues. V lost 7 bases and J lost 3; bases outside the gene matches: 11. In germline, CDR1 is MDHEN, CDR2 SYDVKM.

The chain is built from TRBV28 and TRBJ1-5; D is undetermined. The CDR3 covers 15 residues. Trimming took 6 bases from V and 4 from J, leaving 16 bases between them. Per the germline V gene, CDR1 is MDHEN and CDR2 is SYDVKM. The CDR3 loop reads CASRRPGPKNQPQHF. The CDR3 nucleotides read TGTGCCAGCAGAAGACCTGGGCCGAAGAATCAGCCCCAGCATTTT.

J is TRBJ1-5 and V is TRBV3-1; the D gene is possibly TRBD1 (5 bases). This CDR3 has 15 amino acids. CDR1 is LGHDT, CDR2 YNNKEL, per germline (reference sequence). Trimming left V 0 bases short and J 9 bases short, with 15 bases between. CDR3 loop: CASSQDLTEGMPQHF. The CDR3 DNA is TGTGCCAGCAGCCAAGACTTGACAGAAGGTATGCCCCAGCATTTT.

The V call is TRBV24-1, the J call TRBJ2-7, with 10 bases aligning to TRBD1. V shed 11 bases, J shed 6 bases, and the junction held 3 bases outside the gene matches. There are 11 residues in the CDR3. CDR1 is KGHDR and CDR2 is SFDVKD in the germline V gene. This CDR3 reads CAIGQGGEQYF. The CDR3 DNA reads TGTGCCATCGGACAGGGGGGCGAGCAGTACTTC.

This chain joins TRBV9 and TRBJ2-6, with 7 bases identical to TRBD1. The CDR3 runs to 19 residues. The germline V gene has CDR1 SGDLS and CDR2 YYNGEE. V gave up 3 bases and J gave up 0 bases; unmatched junction bases: 12. The CDR3, as DNA: TGTGCCAGCAGCGGCCTAACGGGGACAGAAACCTCTGGGGCCAACGTCCTGACTTTC. Translation gives CASSGLTGTETSGANVLTF.

The rearrangement joins TRBV20-1 to TRBJ2-5, with 8 bases identical to TRBD2. This CDR3 is 15 amino acids long. Germline V gene sequence: CDR1 DFQATT, CDR2 SNEGSKA (reference sequence). The CDR3 loop is CSSSPVERGRETQYF. CDR3 in DNA: TGCAGCTCCTCCCCCGTGGAGCGGGGGAGAGAGACCCAGTACTTC.

The chain joins TRBV5-1 to TRBJ2-6; 9 bases match TRBD1. Germline assignment: CDR1 SGHRS and CDR2 YFSETQ. CDR3 length: 19 residues. V shed 3 bases and J 3 bases; nucleotides not matched to a gene: 13. CDR3 coding DNA: TGCGCCAGCAGCTGGGCTGAACAGGGGGCGAAGTATGGGGCCAACGTCCTGACTTTC. As protein: CASSWAEQGAKYGANVLTF.

The CDR3 region has the DNA TGCAGCGTCGCAACCGGGACAGGGTATCAGCCCCAGCATTTT. This sequence encodes CSVATGTGYQPQHF. The chain uses TRBV29-1 and TRBJ1-5, with TRBD1 identical over 9 bases. Germline V gene data show CDR1 as SQVTM and CDR2 as ANQGSEA. The CDR3 has 14 residues. The J segment lost 5 bases and the V segment lost 6 bases, leaving 8 bases of the junction unmatched. Full variable domain (rest looked up from reference TRBV29-1 and TRBJ1-5): SAVISQKPSRDICQRGTSLTIQCQVDSQVTMMFWYRQQPGQSLTLIATANQGSEATYESGFVIDKFPISRPNLTFSTLTVSNMSPEDSSIYLCSVATGTGYQPQHFGDGTRLSIL.

The rearrangement uses TRBV20-1 and TRBJ1-4, with TRBD1 identical over 10 bases. The CDR3 runs to 15 residues. The germline V gene encodes CDR1 DFQATT and CDR2 SNEGSKA (reference sequence). The trim removed 1 base at V and 7 bases at J, leaving 6 bases unmatched. Written as DNA, the CDR3 is TGCAGTGCTAGAGGTGGAGGACAGGGGGGTGAAAAACTGTTTTTT. This codes for CSARGGGQGGEKLFF.

The CDR3 protein is CASSPVTGENEQYF. Here the CDR3 DNA reads TGTGCCAGCAGCCCTGTGACAGGGGAAAACGAGCAGTACTTC. The chain joins TRBV11-2 to TRBJ2-7; 8 positions agree with TRBD1. CDR1 SGHAT and CDR2 FQNNGV come from the germline V gene. J gave up 5 bases and V 5 bases, and 8 bases lay outside the gene matches. The CDR3 loop spans 14 amino acids.

J is TRBJ1-1 and V is TRBV2; no reliable D call. Deletions cut 8 bases from V and 0 bases from J, with 7 bases between. Germline loops: CDR1 SNHLY, CDR2 FYNNEI. This CDR3 region has 12 residues. Here the CDR3 reads CASSFMNTEAFF. For the CDR3, the DNA is TGTGCCAGCTCCTTCATGAACACTGAAGCTTTCTTT.

The chain links TRBV19 to TRBJ2-3, with a tentative D call TRBD1 (5 bases). There are 13 residues in the CDR3. CDR1 and CDR2 from the germline V gene are LNHDA and SQIVND (reference sequence). Trimming pared 3 bases from V and 3 bases from J, leaving 7 bases between. The CDR3 protein is CASSIGQTDTQYF. CDR3 in DNA: TGTGCCAGTAGTATTGGACAAACAGATACGCAGTATTTT.

This sequence joins TRBV5-4 and TRBJ1-2; a possible D gene is TRBD1 (5 bases). Germline V lookup: CDR1 SGHNT, CDR2 YYREEE (reference sequence). The CDR3 has 17 amino acids. V lost 4 bases and J 4 bases, leaving 23 bases between the germline ends. CDR3 sequence: CASSGLYTSEGPYGYTF. CDR3 DNA: TGTGCCAGCAGCGGATTGTACACCTCTGAGGGGCCCTATGGCTACACCTTC.

This clonotype was seen a single time. The J gene is TRBJ2-1, the V gene TRBV5-1; 12 positions match TRBD1. There are 16 residues in the CDR3. The J segment lost 8 bases and the V segment lost 4 bases, leaving 10 bases of the junction unmatched. CDR1 is SGHRS and CDR2 is YFSETQ in the germline V gene. The CDR3 sequence: CASSPLVGTGGDEQFF. CDR3 bases: TGCGCCAGCAGCCCTCTTGTCGGGACAGGGGGCGATGAGCAGTTCTTC.

This clonotype was recorded once. The V call is TRBV12-3 or TRBV12-4, the J call TRBJ2-7; 8 nucleotides line up with TRBD2. With V trimmed by 6 bases and J by 2 bases, 9 bases remained unmatched. The CDR3 covers 15 residues. The CDR3 coding sequence is TGTGCCAGCAGCCGGAGACTAGCGCCTACCTACGAGCAGTACTTC. Amino acids: CASSRRLAPTYEQYF.

Written as DNA, the CDR3 is TGTGCCAGCAGCCAAGGAGAGGGCGGGGAGCTGTTTTTT. This gives the protein CASSQGEGGELFF. The chain couples TRBV3-1 to TRBJ2-2; the D gene is possibly TRBD2 (5 bases). Between the trimmed V and J ends, which lost 1 base and 7 bases, there was a span of 7 bases. The CDR3 has 13 residues. Germline V gene sequence: CDR1 LGHDT, CDR2 YNNKEL (reference sequence).

V usage is TRBV29-1 and J usage is TRBJ2-7; TRBD1 matches at 7 bases. Germline CDR1 and CDR2: SQVTM and ANQGSEA. CDR3 length: 14 residues. The ends lost 5 bases at V and 5 bases at J; junction bases unmatched: 12. The CDR3 bases are TGCAGCGTTCGTACAGGGGCCTTTGGGGACGAGCAGTACTTC. This gives the protein CSVRTGAFGDEQYF.